Detailed here is one TCR beta chain. Its antigen remains unidentified. The record originates from a study of Graves' ophthalmopathy and Graves' hyperthyroidism. Findings of the study overall: Researchers report that a 13-signature model separated ophthalmopathy from stable hyperthyroidism, posting about 88% sensitivity and roughly 81% specificity.

The CDR3 is made up of 11 amino acids. Germline V CDR1 and CDR2: SQVTM, ANQGSEA. Beta-chain TCR CDR3 regions were amplified from RNA transcripts. First-round RT-PCR employed HTBI primers, with a second-round multiplex PCR after it. MiXCR, run by TCRdb on the multiplex PCR reads, gives a single entry per CDR3 protein. The sample contains over a million distinct CDR3 sequences, about 36% of which appear only once. The source of this sequence is an adult man with Graves' hyperthyroidism. The chain carries TRBV29-1 and TRBJ2-7, with a possible D match to TRBD2 (6 bases). The sequenced sample was peripheral blood or thyroid tissue (not recorded which). The CDR3 here is CTGTGSYEQYF. The CDR3 DNA reads as TGCACCGGGACTGGCTCCTACGAGCAGTACTTC.